This entry is about one T cell receptor beta chain. What it recognizes is unknown. This sample is drawn from a study of shared clonotypes between healthy human individuals. Study conclusions and caveats: The study sampled only blood, and tissue repertoires likely differ.

Generated by immunoSEQ multiplex PCR, the TCRdb table keeps only in-frame clones and is missing some. The sample includes about 470,000 clones, 79% of them seen just once. The CDR3 contains 16 residues. CDR1 LNHDA and CDR2 SQIVND come from the germline V gene (reference sequence). Trimming took 6 bases from V and 0 from J, leaving 15 bases between them. Genomic DNA for unsorted samples, which was extracted with the QIAamp DNA Blood Mini kit, came from 81 million or so PBMCs. Sequenced input: PBMCs. This sequence was found in a woman aged 40 to 50 in good health. Some clones in this sample may be carry-over from other donors' samples. The V call is TRBV19, the J call TRBJ1-3; D gene unclear. The CDR3 nucleotides read TGTGCCAGTAGCCCTGACGGCGGACCCTCTGGAAACACCATATATTTT. Its protein is CASSPDGGPSGNTIYF.